This T cell receptor beta chain appears in the sequencing data of a study of identical twins. The germline CDR1 and CDR2 sequences are DFQATT and SNEGSKA (reference sequence). J was trimmed by 4 bases and V by 5 bases; bases with no gene match: 3. The CDR3 has 13 amino acids. This clonotype appeared a few times. TCRdb reprocessed the 5' RACE reads with MiXCR, giving one entry per CDR3 protein. The sample has 520,000 or so distinct CDR3 sequences; approximately 22% are singletons. This same sample was also taken into another study, of T cells expressing NK-cell markers.

V is TRBV20-1 and J is TRBJ1-5; 9 nucleotides agree with TRBD1. The specimen sequenced was CD4+ T cells sorted from blood. This receptor was obtained from a woman younger than 35 in good health. DNA of the CDR3: TGCAGTGCTGACAGGGGGGGAAATCAGCCCCAGCATTTT. Its protein product is CSADRGGNQPQHF.